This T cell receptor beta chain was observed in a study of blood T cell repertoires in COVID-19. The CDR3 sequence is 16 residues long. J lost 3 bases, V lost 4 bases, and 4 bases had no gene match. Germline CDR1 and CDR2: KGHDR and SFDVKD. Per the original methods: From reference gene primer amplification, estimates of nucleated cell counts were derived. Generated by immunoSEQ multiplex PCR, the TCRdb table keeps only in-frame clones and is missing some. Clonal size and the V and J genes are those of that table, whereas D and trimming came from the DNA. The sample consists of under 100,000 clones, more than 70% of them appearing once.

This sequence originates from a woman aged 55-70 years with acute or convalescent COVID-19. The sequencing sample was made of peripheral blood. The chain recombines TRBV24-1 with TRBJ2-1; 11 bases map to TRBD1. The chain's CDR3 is CATSESGTGGYNEQFF. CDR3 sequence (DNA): TGTGCCACCAGTGAGTCCGGGACAGGGGGCTACAATGAGCAGTTCTTC.